This entry lists 20 T cell receptor beta chains sequenced from one sample in a study of Graves' ophthalmopathy and Graves' hyperthyroidism. Scientists amplified the TCR beta CDR3 regions from RNA transcripts. A first-round RT-PCR used HTBI primers, followed by a second-round multiplex PCR. TCRdb re-called the multiplex PCR reads through MiXCR, storing one row per CDR3 protein. The data show about 640,000 distinct CDR3 sequences, roughly 41% seen once. Sequencing input: peripheral blood. These receptors originate from an adult man with Graves' ophthalmopathy.

This clonotype was seen many times. V and J are TRBV5-1 and TRBJ2-7; D perhaps matches TRBD2 (6 bases). The germline V gene has CDR1 SGHRS and CDR2 YFSETQ. The length of the CDR3 is 14 residues. V was shortened by 4 bases and J by 2 bases, with 13 bases between the two germline ends. The CDR3 region is CASSPEGITYEQYF. The CDR3 coding sequence is TGCGCCAGCAGCCCGGAGGGCATCACCTACGAGCAGTACTTC.

This rearrangement joins TRBV19 to TRBJ2-5; tentatively, D is TRBD2 (7 bases). Trimming removed 1 base at V and 3 bases at J, with 18 bases between. The CDR3 spans 17 residues. Per the germline V gene, CDR1 is LNHDA and CDR2 is SQIVND (reference sequence). For the CDR3, the DNA is TGTGCCAGTAGTATAGCCCACGATGGGGGGGCGGAAGAGACCCAGTACTTC. Encoded protein: CASSIAHDGGAEETQYF.

The gene calls are TRBV20-1 and TRBJ2-5, with 13 bases lining up with TRBD2. Germline CDR1 reads DFQATT; CDR2 reads SNEGSKA (reference sequence). The CDR3 has 18 residues. After removal of 5 bases from V and 4 bases from J, the junction contained 16 bases not matched to a gene. The CDR3 loop reads CSARVGGTSGVEGETQYF. CDR3 nucleotides: TGCAGTGCTCGCGTGGGGGGGACTAGCGGGGTTGAGGGAGAGACCCAGTACTTC.

V usage is TRBV5-4 and J usage is TRBJ2-6, with 12 nucleotides matching TRBD1. The trim removed 4 bases at V and 0 bases at J, leaving 5 bases unmatched. The CDR3 runs to 18 residues. Germline CDR1 reads SGHNT; CDR2 reads YYREEE (reference sequence). Here the CDR3 reads CASSRDRGLSSGANVLTF. The CDR3 DNA sequence: TGTGCCAGCAGCAGGGACAGGGGGCTGAGCTCTGGGGCCAACGTCCTGACTTTC.

This clonotype was seen only a few times. The chain uses TRBV4-1 and TRBJ2-7; weak D call: TRBD2 (5 bases). V was shortened by 0 bases and J by 2 bases, with 17 bases between the two germline ends. This CDR3 is 17 amino acids long. Germline V gene sequence: CDR1 MGHRA, CDR2 YSYEKL. CDR3 nucleotides: TGCGCCAGCAGCCAAGATCGGGTCGGACTTGTCCCCTACGAGCAGTACTTC. It yields the protein CASSQDRVGLVPYEQYF.

This clonotype was detected once. The conserved phenylalanine or tryptophan is not found at the CDR3 terminus, so this likely reflects a read error. The rearrangement joins TRBV20-1 to TRBJ2-5; 8 bases line up with TRBD1. V lost 1 base and J lost 2; bases outside the gene matches: 6. The CDR3 has 15 residues. In germline, CDR1 is DFQATT, CDR2 SNEGSKA (reference sequence). CDR3 sequence reads: CSARGPTGVQETQYV. CDR3 bases: TGCAGTGCTAGAGGGCCGACAGGGGTTCAAGAGACCCAGTACGTC.

This clonotype was counted many times. This chain connects TRBV29-1 to TRBJ1-2, with D hard to call. The CDR3 extends over 14 amino acids. The germline V gene has CDR1 SQVTM and CDR2 ANQGSEA. Trimming took 5 bases from V and 4 from J, leaving 17 bases between them. The CDR3 bases are TGCAGCGTTCTTCTAGGCCCGGGCGTCTATGGCTACACCTTC. It encodes CSVLLGPGVYGYTF.

This sequence joins TRBV13 and TRBJ1-3; D ambiguous. Trimming shortened V by 8 bases and J by 3 bases, and 20 bases separated the two germline ends. Germline lookup yields CDR1 PRHDT and CDR2 FYEKMQ (reference sequence). The CDR3 is 16 residues long. The CDR3 spells CASLHREGVVGNTIYF. CDR3 DNA: TGTGCCAGCCTACACCGAGAGGGAGTGGTTGGAAACACCATATATTTT.

Concerning this clonotype itself: A much larger clone differs by one base, so this may be a read error. The CDR3 does not close with the conserved phenylalanine or tryptophan, likely indicating a read error. The chain recombines TRBV5-1 with TRBJ2-7; 11 nucleotides line up with TRBD1. The CDR3 length is 14 residues. J was trimmed by 4 bases and V by 4 bases; bases with no gene match: 4. Per germline, CDR1 SGHRS and CDR2 YFSETQ. The CDR3 loop is CASSIGQGAYEQYC. In DNA form, the CDR3 reads TGCGCCAGCAGCATTGGACAGGGGGCTTACGAGCAGTACTGC.

This clonotype was observed a handful of times. The gene calls are TRBV7-2 and TRBJ2-1, with TRBD2 matching 8 bases. Trimming removed 1 base from V and 7 bases from J; junction bases left unmatched: 3. Germline assignment: CDR1 SGHTA and CDR2 FQGNSA. This CDR3 region has 14 residues. The CDR3 sequence: CASSLEPSGNEQFF. The CDR3 DNA follows: TGTGCCAGCAGCTTAGAACCTAGCGGGAATGAGCAGTTCTTC.

This clonotype was observed a few times. The CDR3 region is CASSYLGQGIAGGPYEQYF. For the CDR3, the DNA is TGTGCCAGCAGTTACTTGGGTCAGGGGATCGCGGGAGGGCCGTACGAGCAGTACTTC. V gene TRBV9 combines with J gene TRBJ2-7, with 9 positions matching TRBD2. The CDR3 contains 19 residues. The trim removed 5 bases at V and 4 bases at J, leaving 22 bases unmatched. Germline CDR1 reads SGDLS; CDR2 reads YYNGEE.

This clonotype was seen repeatedly, ten times or more. The chain has TRBV7-9 and TRBJ2-7; D perhaps matches TRBD1 (5 bases). The V gene's germline CDR1 is SEHNR and CDR2 FQNEAQ (reference sequence). The CDR3 has 14 amino acids. V lost 5 bases and J 1 base, leaving 12 bases between the germline ends. The CDR3 sequence: CASSSPGQSYEQYF. CDR3 bases: TGTGCCAGCAGCAGCCCAGGGCAATCCTACGAGCAGTACTTC.

V gene TRBV5-5 combines with J gene TRBJ2-2; D not certain. V was pared by 0 bases and J by 0 bases, with 9 bases between. The CDR3 runs to 16 residues. Germline V gene lookup returns CDR1 SGHKS and CDR2 YYEKEE (reference sequence). The CDR3 sequence: CASSLGPPTNTGELFF. The CDR3 nucleotides are TGTGCCAGCAGCTTGGGTCCACCCACGAACACCGGGGAGCTGTTTTTT.

At least ten counts were recorded for this clonotype. Written as DNA, the CDR3 is TGTGCCAGCAGTCGGGACAGGGCGGCCGAGACCCAGTACTTC. Translated: CASSRDRAAETQYF. The J gene is TRBJ2-5, the V gene TRBV2; 9 nucleotides line up with TRBD1. Looked up from germline, CDR1 is SNHLY and CDR2 is FYNNEI. Trimming removed 5 bases from V and 5 bases from J; junction bases left unmatched: 6. CDR3 length: 14 amino acids.

This clonotype was found a few times. The chain employs TRBV6-5 and TRBJ2-5, with D perhaps matching TRBD1 (5 bases). V dropped 8 bases and J dropped 2 bases, with 12 bases sitting between them. Germline CDR1 and CDR2: MNHEY and SVGAGI. CDR3 length: 13 residues. The CDR3 protein is CASGATKQETQYF. The CDR3 DNA follows: TGTGCCAGCGGGGCAACAAAACAAGAGACCCAGTACTTC.

This clonotype was seen only a few times. This chain's CDR3 is CASSLVAGGYNEQFF. For the CDR3, the DNA is TGTGCCAGCAGCTTGGTAGCGGGAGGATACAATGAGCAGTTCTTC. V gene TRBV7-2 combines with J gene TRBJ2-1, with 10 bases matching TRBD2. This CDR3 has 15 residues. Germline V gene data show CDR1 as SGHTA and CDR2 as FQGNSA. J lost 4 bases, V lost 3 bases, and 3 bases had no gene match.

This clonotype was picked up a small number of times. This chain uses TRBV12-5 with TRBJ1-1; 9 positions agree with TRBD1. CDR3 length: 13 residues. The germline gives CDR1 LGHNT, CDR2 FRNRAP. V trimming: 2 bases; J trimming: 11 bases; junction bases outside the gene matches: 6. The chain's CDR3 is CASGLHRGLLAFF. DNA for the CDR3: TGTGCTAGTGGTTTGCACAGGGGGCTCTTGGCTTTCTTT. Full variable domain (remainder filled in from reference TRBV12-5 and TRBJ1-1): DARVTQTPRHKVTEMGQEVTMRCQPILGHNTVFWYRQTMMQGLELLAYFRNRAPLDDSGMPKDRFSAEMPDATLATLKIQPSEPRDSAVYFCASGLHRGLLAFFGQGTRLTVV.

At least ten counts were recorded for this clonotype. V and J are TRBV7-9 and TRBJ2-6; D gene uncertain. The CDR3 runs 16 residues. Trimming left V 0 bases short and J 2 bases short, with 8 bases between. Germline-derived CDR1 and CDR2 are SEHNR and FQNEAQ (reference sequence). The CDR3 protein is CASSLAQGAGANVLTF. CDR3 bases: TGTGCCAGCAGCTTAGCGCAAGGAGCTGGGGCCAACGTCCTGACTTTC. Together with reference TRBV7-9 and TRBJ2-6, the CDR3 gives the full variable domain: DTGVSQNPRHKITKRGQNVTFRCDPISEHNRLYWYRQTLGQGPEFLTYFQNEAQLEKSRLLSDRFSAERPKGSFSTLEIQRTEQGDSAMYLCASSLAQGAGANVLTFGAGSRLTVL.

The chain employs TRBV7-9 and TRBJ1-4; tentatively, D is TRBD1 (6 bases). The CDR3 is 13 residues long. The V and J ends lost 7 bases and 6 bases respectively, with 12 bases between them. Germline V gene sequence: CDR1 SEHNR, CDR2 FQNEAQ (reference sequence). In DNA form, the CDR3 reads TGTGCCAGCACCCGGGGGGCTTATGAAAAACTGTTTTTT. Translated: CASTRGAYEKLFF.

As concerns this clonotype: This could be a read error, since a much larger clone is one nucleotide away. V and J are TRBV10-3 and TRBJ1-1, with TRBD1 matching over 8 bases. Germline-derived CDR1 and CDR2 are ENHRY and SYGVKD. The CDR3 runs to 13 residues. CDR3 region: CASSYFGQGEAFF. Written as DNA, the CDR3 is TGTGCCAGCAGTTACTTCGGACAGGGCGAAGCTTTCTTT.